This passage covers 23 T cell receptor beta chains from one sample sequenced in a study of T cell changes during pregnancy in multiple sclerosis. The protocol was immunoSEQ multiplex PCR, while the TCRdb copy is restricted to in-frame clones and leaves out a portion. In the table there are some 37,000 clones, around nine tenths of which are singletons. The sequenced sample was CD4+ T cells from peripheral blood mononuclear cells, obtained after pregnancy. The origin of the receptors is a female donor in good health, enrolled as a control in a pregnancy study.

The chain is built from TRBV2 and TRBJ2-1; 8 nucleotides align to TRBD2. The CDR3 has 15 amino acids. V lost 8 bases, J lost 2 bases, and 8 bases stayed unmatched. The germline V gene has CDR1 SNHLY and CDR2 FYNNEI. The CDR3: CASGSSGGPYNEQFF. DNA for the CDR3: TGTGCCAGCGGCTCCAGCGGGGGACCCTACAATGAGCAGTTCTTC.

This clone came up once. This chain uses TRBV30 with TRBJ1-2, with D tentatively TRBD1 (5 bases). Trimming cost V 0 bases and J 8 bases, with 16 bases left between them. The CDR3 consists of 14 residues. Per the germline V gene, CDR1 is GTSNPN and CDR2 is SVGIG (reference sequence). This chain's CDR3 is CAWSVYGGYWGYTF. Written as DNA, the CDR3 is TGTGCCTGGAGTGTGTACGGGGGGTATTGGGGCTACACCTTC.

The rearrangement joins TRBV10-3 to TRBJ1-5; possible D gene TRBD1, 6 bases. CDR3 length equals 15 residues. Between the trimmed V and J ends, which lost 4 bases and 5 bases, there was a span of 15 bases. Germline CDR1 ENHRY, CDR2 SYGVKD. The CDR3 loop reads CAISAQGPNYQPQHF. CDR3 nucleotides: TGTGCCATCAGTGCACAGGGACCAAATTATCAGCCCCAGCATTTT.

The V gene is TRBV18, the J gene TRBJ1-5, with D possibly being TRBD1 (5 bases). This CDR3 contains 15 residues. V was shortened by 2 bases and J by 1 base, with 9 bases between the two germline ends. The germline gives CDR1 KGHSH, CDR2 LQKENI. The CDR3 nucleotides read TGTGCCAGCTCACCAATGGCAGGGAGCAATCAGCCCCAGCATTTT. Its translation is CASSPMAGSNQPQHF.

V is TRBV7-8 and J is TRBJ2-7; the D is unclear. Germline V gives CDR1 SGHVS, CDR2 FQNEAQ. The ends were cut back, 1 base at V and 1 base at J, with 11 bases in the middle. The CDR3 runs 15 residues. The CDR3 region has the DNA TGTGCCAGCAGCTTAGGAAGGAGTTTATCCTACGAGCAGTACTTC. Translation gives CASSLGRSLSYEQYF. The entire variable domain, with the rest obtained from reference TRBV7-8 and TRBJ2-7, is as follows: GAGVSQSPRYKVAKRGQDVALRCDPISGHVSLFWYQQALGQGPEFLTYFQNEAQLDKSGLPSDRFFAERPEGSVSTLKIQRTQQEDSAVYLCASSLGRSLSYEQYFGPGTRLTVT.

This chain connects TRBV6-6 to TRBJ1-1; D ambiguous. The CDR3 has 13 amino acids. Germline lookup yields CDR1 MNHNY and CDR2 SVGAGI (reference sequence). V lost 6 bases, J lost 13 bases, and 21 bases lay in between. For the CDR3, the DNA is TGTGCCAGCAGCCTCGACGGCCGGAGAGGTGGTTTCTTT. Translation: CASSLDGRRGGFF.

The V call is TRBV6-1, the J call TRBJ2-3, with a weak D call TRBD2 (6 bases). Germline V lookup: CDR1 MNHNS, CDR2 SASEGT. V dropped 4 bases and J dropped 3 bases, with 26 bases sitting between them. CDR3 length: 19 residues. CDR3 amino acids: CASSVGGSGRPLGTDTQYF. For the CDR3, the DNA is TGTGCCAGCAGTGTTGGTGGTAGCGGAAGGCCCCTAGGAACAGATACGCAGTATTTT.

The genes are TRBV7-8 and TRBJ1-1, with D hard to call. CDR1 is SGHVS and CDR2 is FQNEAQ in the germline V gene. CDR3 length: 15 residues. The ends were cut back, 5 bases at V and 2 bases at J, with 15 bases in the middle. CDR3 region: CASSKDPFRNTEAFF. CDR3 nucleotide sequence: TGTGCCAGCAGCAAAGATCCGTTTAGAAACACTGAAGCTTTCTTT.

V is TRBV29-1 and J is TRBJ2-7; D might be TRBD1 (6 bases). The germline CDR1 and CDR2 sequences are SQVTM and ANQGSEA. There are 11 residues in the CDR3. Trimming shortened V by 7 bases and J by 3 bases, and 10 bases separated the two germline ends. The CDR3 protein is CSAGQFYEQYF. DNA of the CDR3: TGCAGCGCTGGACAGTTCTACGAGCAGTACTTC.

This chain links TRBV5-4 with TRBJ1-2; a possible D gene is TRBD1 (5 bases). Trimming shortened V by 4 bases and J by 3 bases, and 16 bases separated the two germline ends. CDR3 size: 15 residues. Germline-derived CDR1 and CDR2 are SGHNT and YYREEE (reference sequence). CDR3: CASSPNSRDYYGYTF. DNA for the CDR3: TGTGCCAGCAGCCCCAATAGCAGGGATTACTATGGCTACACCTTC.

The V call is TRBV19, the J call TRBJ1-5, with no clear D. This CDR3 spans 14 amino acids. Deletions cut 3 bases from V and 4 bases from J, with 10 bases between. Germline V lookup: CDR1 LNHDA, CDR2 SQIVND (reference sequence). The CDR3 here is CASSISGSNQPQHF. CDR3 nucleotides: TGTGCCAGTAGTATTTCGGGTAGTAATCAGCCCCAGCATTTT.

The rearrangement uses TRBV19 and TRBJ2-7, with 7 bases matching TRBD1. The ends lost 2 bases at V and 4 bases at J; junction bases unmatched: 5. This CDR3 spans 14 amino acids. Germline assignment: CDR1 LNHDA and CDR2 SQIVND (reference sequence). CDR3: CASSIRGRGYEQYF. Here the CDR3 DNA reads TGTGCCAGTAGTATAAGGGGCAGGGGGTACGAGCAGTACTTC.

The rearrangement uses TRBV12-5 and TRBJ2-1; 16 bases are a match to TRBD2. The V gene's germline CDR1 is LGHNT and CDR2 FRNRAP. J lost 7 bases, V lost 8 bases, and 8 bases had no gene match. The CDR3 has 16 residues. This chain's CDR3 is CASRPGLAGGPNEQFF. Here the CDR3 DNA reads TGTGCTAGTCGGCCGGGACTAGCGGGAGGGCCGAATGAGCAGTTCTTC. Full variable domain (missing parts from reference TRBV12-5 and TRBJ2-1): DARVTQTPRHKVTEMGQEVTMRCQPILGHNTVFWYRQTMMQGLELLAYFRNRAPLDDSGMPKDRFSAEMPDATLATLKIQPSEPRDSAVYFCASRPGLAGGPNEQFFGPGTRLTVL.

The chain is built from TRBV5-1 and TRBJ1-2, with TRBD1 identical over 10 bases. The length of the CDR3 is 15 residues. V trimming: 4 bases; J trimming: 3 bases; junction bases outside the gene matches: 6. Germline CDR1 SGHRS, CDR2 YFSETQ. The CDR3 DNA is TGCGCCAGCAGCCTTTTCGGACAGGGGGACTATGGCTACACCTTC. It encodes CASSLFGQGDYGYTF. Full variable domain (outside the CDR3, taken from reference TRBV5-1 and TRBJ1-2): KAGVTQTPRYLIKTRGQQVTLSCSPISGHRSVSWYQQTPGQGLQFLFEYFSETQRNKGNFPGRFSGRQFSNSRSEMNVSTLELGDSALYLCASSLFGQGDYGYTFGSGTRLTVV.

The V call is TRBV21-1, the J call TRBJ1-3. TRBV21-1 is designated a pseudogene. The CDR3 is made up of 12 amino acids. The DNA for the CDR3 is TGTGCCAGCAGCAAAGACGGGGTAACCATATATTTT. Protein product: CASSKDGVTIYF.

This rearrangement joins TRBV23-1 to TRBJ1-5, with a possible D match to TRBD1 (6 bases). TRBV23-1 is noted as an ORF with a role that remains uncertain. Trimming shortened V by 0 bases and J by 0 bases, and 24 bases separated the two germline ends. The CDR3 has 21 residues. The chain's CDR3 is CASSQSGPRGRSWNSNQPQHF. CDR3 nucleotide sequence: TGCGCCAGCAGTCAATCGGGCCCCAGGGGTCGGTCCTGGAATAGCAATCAGCCCCAGCATTTT.

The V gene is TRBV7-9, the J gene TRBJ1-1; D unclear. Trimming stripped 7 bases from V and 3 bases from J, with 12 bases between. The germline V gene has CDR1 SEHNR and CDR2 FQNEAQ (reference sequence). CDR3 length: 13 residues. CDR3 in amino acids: CASNADFDTEAFF. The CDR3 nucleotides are TGTGCCAGCAATGCGGACTTTGACACTGAAGCTTTCTTT.

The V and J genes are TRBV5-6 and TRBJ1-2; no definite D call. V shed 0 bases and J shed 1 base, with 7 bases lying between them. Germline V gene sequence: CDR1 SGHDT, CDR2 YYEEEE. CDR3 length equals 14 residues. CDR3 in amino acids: CASSLVGGNYGYTF. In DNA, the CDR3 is TGTGCCAGCAGCTTGGTTGGCGGTAACTATGGCTACACCTTC.

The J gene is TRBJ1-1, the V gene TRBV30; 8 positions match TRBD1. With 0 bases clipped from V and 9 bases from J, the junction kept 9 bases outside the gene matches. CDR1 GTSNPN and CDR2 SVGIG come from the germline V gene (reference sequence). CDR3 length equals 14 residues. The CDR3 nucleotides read TGTGCCTGGAGTGTACTCGGGACAGGAGCCCAAGCTTTCTTT. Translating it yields CAWSVLGTGAQAFF.

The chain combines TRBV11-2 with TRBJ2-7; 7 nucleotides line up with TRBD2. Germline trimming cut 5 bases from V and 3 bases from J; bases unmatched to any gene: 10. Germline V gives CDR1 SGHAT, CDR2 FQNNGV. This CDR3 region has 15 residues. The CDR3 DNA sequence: TGTGCCAGCAGCCCCCAGCTAGCGGTACACTACGAGCAGTACTTC. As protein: CASSPQLAVHYEQYF.

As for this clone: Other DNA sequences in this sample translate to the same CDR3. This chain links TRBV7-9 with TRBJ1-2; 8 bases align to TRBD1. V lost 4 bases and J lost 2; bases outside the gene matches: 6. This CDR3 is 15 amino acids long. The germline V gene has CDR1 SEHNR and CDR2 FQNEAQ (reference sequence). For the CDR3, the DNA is TGTGCCAGCAGCTATTACAGGGGGACAAACTATGGCTACACCTTC. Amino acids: CASSYYRGTNYGYTF.

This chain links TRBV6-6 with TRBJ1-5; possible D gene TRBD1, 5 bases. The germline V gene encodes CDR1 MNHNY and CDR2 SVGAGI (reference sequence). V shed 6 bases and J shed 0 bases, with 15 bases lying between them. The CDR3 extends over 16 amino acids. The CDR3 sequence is CASSLAHRISNQPQHF. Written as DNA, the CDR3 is TGTGCCAGCAGCCTGGCCCACAGGATTAGCAATCAGCCCCAGCATTTT.

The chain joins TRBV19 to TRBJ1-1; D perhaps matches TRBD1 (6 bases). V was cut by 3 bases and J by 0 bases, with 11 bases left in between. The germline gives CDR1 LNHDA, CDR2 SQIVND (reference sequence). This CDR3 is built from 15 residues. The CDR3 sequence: CASSITGGLNTEAFF. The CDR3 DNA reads TGTGCCAGTAGTATTACCGGGGGGCTGAACACTGAAGCTTTCTTT.